The 3 T cell receptor beta chains reported below all come from one sample, sequenced in a study of CD8+CD57+ T cells in acquired aplastic anemia. Genomic DNA provided the template from which TCR beta VDJ and CDR3 profiles were obtained. TCRdb ran MiXCR on the reads and lists one entry per CDR3 protein. The repertoire includes 150,000 to 200,000 distinct CDR3 sequences, around 43% of them detected once, and 3.2% sits in the top ten. It was patients with CD8+CD57+ cell expansion by flow cytometry who were chosen for sequencing. The sequencing input was sorted CD4+, CD8+, or CD8+CD57+ T cells (not recorded which) from PBMCs. Source of these receptors: a human donor with aplastic anemia.

This clonotype has just a few counts. A read error may produce the germline difference seen at one junction end. This chain joins TRBV10-3 and TRBJ2-3, with TRBD1 matching over 7 bases. The CDR3 has 13 residues. Per germline, CDR1 ENHRY and CDR2 SYGVKD. The CDR3 loop is CASSDRATDTQYF. The CDR3 DNA reads TGTGCCAGCAGTGACAGGGCCACAGATACGCAGTATTTT.

V gene TRBV20-1 combines with J gene TRBJ2-5; the match to TRBD2 covers 7 bases. The CDR3 consists of 16 residues. Germline V gene lookup returns CDR1 DFQATT and CDR2 SNEGSKA (reference sequence). The junction had 12 bases not matched to a gene; V was cut back by 0 bases and J by 5 bases. CDR3 residues: CSARDWGGSSMETQYF. The DNA for the CDR3 is TGCAGTGCTAGAGATTGGGGCGGGAGCTCCATGGAGACCCAGTACTTC.

The rearrangement joins TRBV9 to TRBJ2-7; 9 bases are shared with TRBD2. CDR3 size: 16 residues. Germline CDR1 is SGDLS and CDR2 is YYNGEE. The junction had 11 bases not matched to a gene; V was cut back by 0 bases and J by 7 bases. The CDR3 DNA reads TGTGCCAGCAGCGTAGTAGGCGGGGGGGCTCGTAATGAGCAGTACGTC. Translated: CASSVVGGGARNEQYV.